Below are 3 T cell receptor beta chains sequenced from a single sample in a study of blood T cell repertoires in COVID-19. Repertoires were generated with immunoSEQ multiplex PCR, while TCRdb's copy carries only in-frame clones and drops some. The sample lists roughly 80,000 clones; 88% were seen once. Sequencing was performed on peripheral blood. Receptors were obtained from a human donor in a cohort sampled during active COVID-19.

The V gene is TRBV19, the J gene TRBJ2-7, with 7 bases fitting TRBD1. Unmatched junction bases numbered 5, after V lost 4 bases and J lost 2 bases. CDR1 and CDR2 from the germline V gene are LNHDA and SQIVND (reference sequence). This CDR3 is 14 amino acids long. CDR3 region: CASSRGTEAYEQYF. The CDR3 region has the DNA TGTGCCAGTAGTAGGGGGACAGAGGCCTACGAGCAGTACTTC.

The chain uses TRBV19 and TRBJ2-1, with 13 positions matching TRBD2. The CDR3 sequence is 15 residues long. From germline, CDR1 is LNHDA and CDR2 SQIVND (reference sequence). J gave up 7 bases and V 4 bases, and 4 bases lay outside the gene matches. The CDR3 DNA reads as TGTGCCAGTAGTAATGGACTAGCGGGAGTAAATGAGCAGTTCTTC. Residues: CASSNGLAGVNEQFF.

This sequence joins TRBV6-5 and TRBJ2-7, with 8 bases aligning to TRBD1. There are 16 residues in the CDR3. The germline V gene encodes CDR1 MNHEY and CDR2 SVGAGI. V lost 2 bases, J lost 4 bases, and 10 bases stayed unmatched. The CDR3 here is CASSYAGQGKGYEQYF. The CDR3 DNA reads as TGTGCCAGCAGTTACGCCGGACAGGGTAAAGGGTACGAGCAGTACTTC.